This is a list of T cell receptor beta chains from one sample in a study of T cell repertoires in cytomegalovirus infection. Using its own MiXCR run on the reads, TCRdb lists one record per CDR3 protein. The data show hundreds of thousands of distinct CDR3 sequences, roughly 24% seen once. The sequencing input was CD8+ T cells from PBMCs. The receptor set was obtained from a human donor in good health (CMV status not recorded). Some clones in this sample may be carry-over from other donors' samples. The CDR3 runs from the conserved cysteine through the conserved F or W. D genes are given only for firm matches. Clone size is given for some rows only: seen once, a few or many times, or a class if the clone is expanded.

clone_size	j_call	d_call	v_call	cdr3_aa	cdr3_nt
few	TRBJ1-1	-	TRBV5-1	CASSLVGRGTEAFF	TGCGCCAGCAGCTTGGTGGGCAGGGGTACTGAAGCTTTCTTT
few	TRBJ2-5	TRBD2	TRBV6-6	CASSYVAGVQETQYF	TGTGCCAGCAGTTACGTAGCGGGGGTCCAAGAGACCCAGTACTTC
few	TRBJ1-5	-	TRBV13	CASSSRTTFPPQHF	TGTGCCAGCAGCTCCCGGACAACCTTCCCGCCCCAGCATTTT
few	TRBJ2-1	-	TRBV27	CASSFNKGGNEQFF	TGTGCCAGCAGTTTCAACAAGGGGGGAAATGAGCAGTTCTTC
few	TRBJ2-3	TRBD2	TRBV28	CASRPRGLAGGAGGTDTQYF	TGTGCCAGCAGGCCTAGGGGACTAGCGGGGGGGGCCGGGGGCACAGATACGCAGTATTTT
few	TRBJ2-5	-	TRBV6-5	CASSYWTETYLQETQYF	TGTGCCAGCAGTTATTGGACAGAAACTTATCTCCAAGAGACCCAGTACTTC
-	TRBJ2-3	-	TRBV5-8	CASTLPGPVFAGTDTQYF	TGTGCCAGCACCCTACCGGGACCTGTCTTTGCGGGCACAGATACGCAGTATTTT
many	TRBJ2-1	TRBD2	TRBV7-8	CASTPTSGSYNEQFF	TGTGCCAGCACCCCGACTAGCGGCTCCTACAATGAGCAGTTCTTC
-	TRBJ1-2	TRBD1	TRBV29-1	CSVGPGQGDGYTF	TGCAGCGTTGGCCCGGGACAGGGGGATGGCTACACCTTC
-	TRBJ2-1	-	TRBV5-1	CASRVGGEQFF	TGCGCCAGCAGAGTAGGCGGTGAGCAGTTCTTC
-	TRBJ2-1	-	TRBV13	CASSLRLRNEQFF	TGTGCCAGCAGCTTAAGGTTAAGGAATGAGCAGTTCTTC
few	TRBJ2-1	TRBD2	TRBV10-3	CAISVLAGGPSEQFF	TGTGCCATCAGTGTACTAGCGGGGGGGCCAAGTGAGCAGTTCTTC
few	TRBJ2-1	-	TRBV19	CASSSLGTAYNEQFF	TGTGCCAGTAGTTCCTTAGGCACTGCTTACAATGAGCAGTTCTTC
-	TRBJ2-3	-	TRBV7-9	CASSSFRKDTQYF	TGTGCCAGCAGCTCGTTCCGTAAAGATACGCAGTATTTT
-	TRBJ2-2	-	TRBV12-3/TRBV12-4	CASSSSGTAYTGELFF	TGTGCCAGCAGTTCCTCCGGGACGGCCTACACCGGGGAGCTGTTTTTT
few	TRBJ1-1	TRBD1	TRBV25-1	CASSHYSAGGYYTEAFF	TGTGCCAGCAGTCACTATTCGGCAGGGGGCTACTACACTGAAGCTTTCTTT
many	TRBJ2-3	-	TRBV7-2	CASSYQYSTDTQYF	TGTGCCAGCAGCTACCAGTATAGCACAGATACGCAGTATTTT
few	TRBJ2-2	-	TRBV29-1	CSVERAVTGELFF	TGCAGCGTTGAAAGGGCTGTAACCGGGGAGCTGTTTTTT
once	TRBJ2-5	TRBD1	TRBV28	CASSSGQGWEETQYF	TGTGCCAGCAGTTCGGGACAGGGGTGGGAAGAGACCCAGTACTTC
-	TRBJ2-7	TRBD1	TRBV29-1	CSVGTGSPYEQYF	TGCAGCGTCGGGACAGGGAGTCCCTACGAGCAGTACTTC
few	TRBJ2-7	TRBD2	TRBV2	CASSESAGGGFYEQYF	TGTGCCAGCAGTGAAAGCGCCGGCGGGGGGTTCTACGAGCAGTACTTC
-	TRBJ1-4	-	TRBV4-3	CASSQDRGEKLFF	TGCGCCAGCAGCCAAGATAGGGGAGAAAAACTGTTTTTT
many	TRBJ2-3	TRBD2	TRBV6-6	CASSSGGSTDTQYF	TGTGCCAGCAGTTCGGGGGGTTCTACAGATACGCAGTATTTT
-	TRBJ2-2	-	TRBV20-1	CSARDPRGSTGELFF	TGCAGTGCTAGAGATCCTAGGGGAAGTACCGGGGAGCTGTTTTTT
many	TRBJ1-5	-	TRBV7-8	CASSLGGAGQPQHF	TGTGCCAGCAGCTTAGGAGGGGCCGGTCAGCCCCAGCATTTT
few	TRBJ1-1	-	TRBV4-1	CASSQDPRGGAEAFF	TGCGCCAGCAGCCAAGATCCCCGGGGAGGAGCAGAAGCTTTCTTT
many	TRBJ1-3	-	TRBV4-3	CASSQDRYSGNTIYF	TGCGCCAGCAGCCAAGATAGGTACTCTGGAAACACCATATATTTT
-	TRBJ1-1	-	TRBV6-6	CASSYLVPEAFF	TGTGCCAGCAGTTACTTGGTTCCCGAAGCTTTCTTT
-	TRBJ1-2	-	TRBV25-1	CASSELGHPPLYGYTF	TGTGCCAGCAGTGAATTGGGACACCCTCCGCTCTATGGCTACACCTTC
-	TRBJ2-7	-	TRBV20-1	CSAKESGSLREQYF	TGCAGTGCTAAGGAGTCCGGGAGCTTGAGGGAGCAGTACTTC
-	TRBJ1-2	TRBD1	TRBV15	CATSTGTGGYSGYTF	TGTGCCACCAGCACGGGGACAGGGGGTTACTCCGGCTACACCTTC
few	TRBJ1-1	TRBD1	TRBV10-3	CAISESGTVNTEAFF	TGTGCCATCAGTGAGTCCGGGACAGTGAACACTGAAGCTTTCTTT
many	TRBJ1-4	-	TRBV4-3	CASSQDGVPTNEKLFF	TGCGCCAGCAGCCAAGACGGGGTCCCAACTAATGAAAAACTGTTTTTT
-	TRBJ2-7	-	TRBV18	CASSPIRRGAYEQYF	TGTGCCAGCTCACCAATACGGAGAGGGGCCTACGAGCAGTACTTC
many	TRBJ2-5	TRBD2	TRBV28	CASSVRLAGSETQYF	TGTGCCAGCAGTGTAAGGTTAGCGGGGTCTGAGACCCAGTACTTC
-	TRBJ2-3	TRBD2	TRBV4-3	CASSRGTSGGISTDTQYF	TGCGCCAGCAGCCGAGGGACTAGCGGGGGGATTAGCACAGATACGCAGTATTTT
few	TRBJ2-7	-	TRBV6-6	CASSPAYDSYEQYF	TGTGCCAGCAGTCCGGCCTACGACAGCTACGAGCAGTACTTC
-	TRBJ1-1	TRBD1	TRBV6-8	CASSPGQERNTEAFF	TGTGCCAGCAGTCCCGGACAGGAACGGAACACTGAAGCTTTCTTT
many	TRBJ1-6	-	TRBV20-1	CSARDLDFDSPLHF	TGCAGTGCTAGAGATTTGGACTTCGATTCACCCCTCCACTTT
-	TRBJ2-3	TRBD1	TRBV12-3/TRBV12-4	CASSLGTGWSDTQYF	TGTGCCAGCAGTTTGGGGACAGGGTGGTCCGATACGCAGTATTTT
-	TRBJ2-5	TRBD2	TRBV27	CASSSSGGGLETQYF	TGTGCCAGCAGTTCAAGCGGGGGAGGTCTTGAGACCCAGTACTTC
many	TRBJ2-5	-	TRBV7-6	CASSLARPFRVEVKETQYF	TGTGCCAGCAGCTTAGCCCGGCCCTTTAGGGTCGAGGTAAAAGAGACCCAGTACTTC
-	TRBJ2-2	-	TRBV7-7	CASSFGHSGSEELFF	TGTGCTAGCAGCTTCGGGCACAGTGGTAGTGAGGAGCTGTTTTTT
-	TRBJ2-3	TRBD2	TRBV5-1	CASSLDSGGHTDTQYF	TGCGCCAGCAGCTTGGATAGCGGGGGGCACACAGATACGCAGTATTTT
-	TRBJ2-1	-	TRBV6-5	CASSYSGENYNEQFF	TGTGCCAGCAGTTACTCGGGAGAAAATTACAATGAGCAGTTCTTC
many	TRBJ2-5	-	TRBV7-6	CASSVTTSGTQYF	TGTGCCAGCAGCGTTACAACAAGTGGGACCCAGTACTTC
few	TRBJ1-5	-	TRBV20-1	CSALSNRDSNQPQHF	TGCAGTGCTCTCTCTAACAGGGATAGCAATCAGCCCCAGCATTTT
-	TRBJ2-4	-	TRBV20-1	CSVRGLQDIQYF	TGCAGTGTCCGGGGCCTACAGGACATTCAGTACTTC
-	TRBJ1-2	-	TRBV6-5	CASSSLTRSNYGYTF	TGTGCCAGCAGTTCCCTGACAAGGAGTAACTATGGCTACACCTTC
-	TRBJ1-6	TRBD1	TRBV20-1	CSAPDRGDSPLHF	TGCAGTGCCCCGGACAGGGGGGATTCACCCCTCCACTTT
few	TRBJ2-7	TRBD1	TRBV6-5	CASSISPWDRVKVEQYF	TGTGCCAGCAGTATCTCACCTTGGGACAGGGTAAAGGTCGAGCAGTACTTC
-	TRBJ2-5	-	TRBV7-1	CVSSPRETQYF	TGTGTCAGCAGCCCGAGAGAGACCCAGTACTTC
many	TRBJ1-4	-	TRBV27	CASSLRLATNEKLFF	TGTGCCAGCAGTTTGAGGCTTGCAACTAATGAAAAACTGTTTTTT
-	TRBJ2-1	-	TRBV6-4	CANSAGNEQFF	TGTGCCAACAGTGCCGGCAATGAGCAGTTCTTC
many	TRBJ2-2	TRBD1	TRBV28	CASSLNQQGAGELFF	TGTGCCAGCAGTTTAAATCAACAGGGGGCCGGGGAGCTGTTTTTT